This paragraph covers one T cell receptor (beta chain) sequence. Sequencing of TCR beta was carried out in blood CD8+ and CD4+ T cells. The multiple sclerosis controls comprised treatment-naive patients whose relapsing-remitting disease was stable or active. TEMRA cells were FACS-enriched, while CD8+ and CD4+ T cells were negatively isolated. This specimen comes from a study of CD8 T cells in Susac syndrome. An amount of RNA that ranged from roughly 0.5 to 1 ug was reverse transcribed with random hexamers. The immunoSEQ assay covered 54 Vbeta and 13 Jbeta segments for CDR3. From the immunoSEQ multiplex PCR reads, TCRdb called clonotypes with MiXCR, one entry per CDR3 protein. Of some 140,000 distinct CDR3 sequences in the sample, 65% to 90% were seen once. The CDR3 sequence is 16 residues long. V was trimmed by 6 bases and J by 1 base, leaving 17 bases between them. CDR1 and CDR2 from the germline V gene are MNHNS and SASEGT.

J is TRBJ2-3 and V is TRBV6-1; D tentatively fits TRBD1 or TRBD2 (5 bases each). The sample was CD8+ T cells from PBMCs. The source is a human donor with multiple sclerosis. CDR3 DNA: TGTGCCAGCAGCTTTCCCGGGACGGGTCGCACAGATACGCAGTATTTT. Translated, it gives CASSFPGTGRTDTQYF.